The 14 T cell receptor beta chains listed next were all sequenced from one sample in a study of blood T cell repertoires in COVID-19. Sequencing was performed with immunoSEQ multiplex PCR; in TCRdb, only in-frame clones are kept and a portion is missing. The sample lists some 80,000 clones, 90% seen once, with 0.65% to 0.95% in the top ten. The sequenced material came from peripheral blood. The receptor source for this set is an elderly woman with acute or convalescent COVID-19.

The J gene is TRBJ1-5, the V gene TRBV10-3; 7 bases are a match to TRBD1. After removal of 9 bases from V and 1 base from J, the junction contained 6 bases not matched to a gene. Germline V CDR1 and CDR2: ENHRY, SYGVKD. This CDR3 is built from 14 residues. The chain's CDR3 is CAIGQAGSNQPQHF. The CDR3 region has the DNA TGTGCCATAGGACAGGCGGGAAGCAATCAGCCCCAGCATTTT.

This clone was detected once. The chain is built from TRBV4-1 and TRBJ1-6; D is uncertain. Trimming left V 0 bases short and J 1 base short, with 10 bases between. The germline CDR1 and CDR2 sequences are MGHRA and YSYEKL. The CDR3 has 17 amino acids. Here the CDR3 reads CASSQDSGNSYNSPLHF. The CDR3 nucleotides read TGCGCCAGCAGCCAAGACTCGGGGAATTCCTATAATTCACCCCTCCACTTT.

The CDR3 DNA reads TGTGCCAGCAGCTACGGGACTGGAGATACGCAGTATTTT. Translated, it gives CASSYGTGDTQYF. The gene calls are TRBV7-9 and TRBJ2-3, with TRBD2 as a possible D gene (6 bases). This CDR3 region has 13 residues. CDR1 and CDR2 (germline): SEHNR, FQNEAQ (reference sequence). The ends were cut back, 4 bases at V and 5 bases at J, with 10 bases in the middle.

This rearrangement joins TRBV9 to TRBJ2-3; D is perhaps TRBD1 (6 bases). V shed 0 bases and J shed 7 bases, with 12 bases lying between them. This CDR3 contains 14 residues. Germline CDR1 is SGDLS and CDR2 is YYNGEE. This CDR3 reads CASSVAWDTNTQYF. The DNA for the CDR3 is TGTGCCAGCAGCGTAGCTTGGGACACCAATACGCAGTATTTT.

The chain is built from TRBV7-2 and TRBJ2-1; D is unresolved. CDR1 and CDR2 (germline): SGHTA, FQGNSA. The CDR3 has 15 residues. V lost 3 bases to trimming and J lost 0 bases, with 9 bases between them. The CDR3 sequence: CASSFEVLSYNEQFF. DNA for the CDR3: TGTGCCAGCAGCTTCGAGGTCCTCTCCTACAATGAGCAGTTCTTC.

The CDR3, as DNA: TGTGCCAGCTCACCGTCTACTAAACAGGGTAGGAACACTGAAGCTTTCTTT. The encoded protein is CASSPSTKQGRNTEAFF. The J gene is TRBJ1-1, the V gene TRBV18; possible D gene TRBD1, 6 bases. V dropped 3 bases and J dropped 1 base, with 18 bases sitting between them. Per germline, CDR1 KGHSH and CDR2 LQKENI. This CDR3 has 17 amino acids.

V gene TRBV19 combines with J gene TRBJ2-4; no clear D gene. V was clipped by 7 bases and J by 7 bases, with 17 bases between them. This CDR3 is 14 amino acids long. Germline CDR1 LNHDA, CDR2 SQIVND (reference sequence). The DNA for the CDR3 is TGTGCCAGTAATGAGCTATCTAGAGAGAACATTCAGTACTTC. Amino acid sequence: CASNELSRENIQYF. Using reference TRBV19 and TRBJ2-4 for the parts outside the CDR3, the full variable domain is DGGITQSPKYLFRKEGQNVTLSCEQNLNHDAMYWYRQDPGQGLRLIYYSQIVNDFQKGDIAEGYSVSREKKESFPLTVTSAQKNPTAFYLCASNELSRENIQYFGAGTRLSVL.

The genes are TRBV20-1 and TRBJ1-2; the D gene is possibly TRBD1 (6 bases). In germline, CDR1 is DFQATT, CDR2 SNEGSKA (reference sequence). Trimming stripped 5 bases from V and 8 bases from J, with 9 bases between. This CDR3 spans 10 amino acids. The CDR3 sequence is CSAHRDGYTF. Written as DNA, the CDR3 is TGCAGTGCTCACAGGGACGGCTACACCTTC.

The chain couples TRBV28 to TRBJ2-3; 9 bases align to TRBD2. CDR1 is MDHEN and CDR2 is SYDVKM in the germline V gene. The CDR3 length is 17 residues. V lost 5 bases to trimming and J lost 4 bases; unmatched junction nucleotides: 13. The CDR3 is CASSALFSGSVADTQYF. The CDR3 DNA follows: TGTGCCAGCAGTGCCCTGTTTAGCGGGAGTGTAGCAGATACGCAGTATTTT.

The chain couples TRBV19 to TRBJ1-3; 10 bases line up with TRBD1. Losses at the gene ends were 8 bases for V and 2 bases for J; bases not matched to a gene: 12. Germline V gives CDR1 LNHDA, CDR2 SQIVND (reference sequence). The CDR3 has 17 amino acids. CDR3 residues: CASQGQGRTATGNTIYF. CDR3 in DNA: TGTGCCAGTCAGGGACAGGGGCGAACAGCAACTGGAAACACCATATATTTT.

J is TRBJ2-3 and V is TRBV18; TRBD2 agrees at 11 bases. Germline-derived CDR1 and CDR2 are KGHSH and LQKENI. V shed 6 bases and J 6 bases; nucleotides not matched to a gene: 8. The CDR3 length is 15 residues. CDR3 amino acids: CASSVLAGAYDTQYF. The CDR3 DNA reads TGTGCCAGCTCCGTACTAGCGGGAGCTTATGATACGCAGTATTTT.

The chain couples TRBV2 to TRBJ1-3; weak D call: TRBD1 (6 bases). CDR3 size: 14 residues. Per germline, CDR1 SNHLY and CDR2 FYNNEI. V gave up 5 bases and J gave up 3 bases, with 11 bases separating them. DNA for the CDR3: TGTGCCAGCAGTTTAGGACAGTTTGGAAACACCATATATTTT. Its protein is CASSLGQFGNTIYF.

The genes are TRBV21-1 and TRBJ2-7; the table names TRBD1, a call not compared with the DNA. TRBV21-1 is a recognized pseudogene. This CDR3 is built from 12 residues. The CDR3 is CASSKRTYEQYF. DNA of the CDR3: TGTGCCAGCAGCAAACGCACATACGAGCAGTACTTC.

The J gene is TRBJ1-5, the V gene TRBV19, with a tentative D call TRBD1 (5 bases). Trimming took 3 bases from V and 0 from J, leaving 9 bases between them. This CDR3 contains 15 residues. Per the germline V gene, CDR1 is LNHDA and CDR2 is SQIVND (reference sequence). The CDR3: CASSIRVYSNQPQHF. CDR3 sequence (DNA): TGTGCCAGTAGTATCAGGGTTTATAGCAATCAGCCCCAGCATTTT.